Shown below are 11 T cell receptor beta chains from a single sample sequenced in a study of T cell repertoires in cytomegalovirus infection. The antigens of these receptors remain unknown. TCRdb re-called the reads through MiXCR, storing one row per CDR3 protein. The sample shows 650,000 to 900,000 distinct CDR3 sequences, approximately 32% of them seen only once. The input for sequencing was cultured CD8+ T cells from PBMCs, taken from culture after CMV antigen stimulation. These receptors were obtained from a human donor in good health (CMV status not recorded). Some clones in this sample may be carry-over from other donors' samples.

This clonotype was seen many times. The chain carries TRBV3-1 and TRBJ1-5, with D possibly TRBD1 on 5 matching bases. Trimming removed 0 bases at V and 2 bases at J, with 11 bases between. The CDR3 has 16 residues. CDR1 LGHDT and CDR2 YNNKEL come from the germline V gene (reference sequence). The CDR3 loop reads CASSQEWGKGNQPQHF. The DNA of the CDR3 is TGTGCCAGCAGCCAAGAATGGGGGAAGGGCAATCAGCCCCAGCATTTT.

This clonotype was seen a handful of times. The V call is TRBV6-8, the J call TRBJ1-2, with D hard to call. This CDR3 is 11 amino acids long. V lost 7 bases to trimming and J lost 7 bases, with 10 bases between them. In germline, CDR1 is MNHGY, CDR2 SAAAGT. Written as DNA, the CDR3 is TGTGCCAGCACCCGGGGAGGTGGCTACACCTTC. The encoded protein is CASTRGGGYTF.

This chain links TRBV7-9 with TRBJ2-1; D call uncertain. The germline V and J ends were trimmed by 4 bases and 7 bases, with 11 bases remaining between them. The V gene's germline CDR1 is SEHNR and CDR2 FQNEAQ (reference sequence). The CDR3 extends over 13 amino acids. In nucleotides, the CDR3 is TGTGCCAGCAGCTCCCCCGATAGAAATGAGCAGTTCTTC. It yields the protein CASSSPDRNEQFF.

This clonotype has just a few counts. CDR3 residues: CASTLTANTEAFF. CDR3 nucleotides: TGTGCCAGCACACTGACAGCGAACACTGAAGCTTTCTTT. The chain combines TRBV6-1 with TRBJ1-1; D is perhaps TRBD1 (5 bases). The CDR3 loop spans 13 amino acids. Looked up from germline, CDR1 is MNHNS and CDR2 is SASEGT. Between the trimmed V and J ends, which lost 7 bases and 1 base, there was a span of 10 bases.

A remark on this clonotype: A single base separates this from a much larger clone, so it may be a read error. V usage is TRBV28 and J usage is TRBJ2-3, with D possibly matching TRBD2 (7 bases). CDR1 MDHEN and CDR2 SYDVKM come from the germline V gene. The CDR3 loop spans 16 amino acids. The CDR3 sequence: CASSFIPEGGPDKQYF. DNA for the CDR3: TGTGCCAGCAGTTTCATCCCCGAGGGGGGGCCAGATAAGCAGTATTTT.

This clonotype was picked up many times. In nucleotides, the CDR3 is TGTGCCAGCAGCTTTCAGCTAGCAGATACGCAGTATTTT. Translation gives CASSFQLADTQYF. The chain combines TRBV7-9 with TRBJ2-3; D is undetermined. Per germline, CDR1 SEHNR and CDR2 FQNEAQ (reference sequence). The CDR3 has 13 residues. The V end lost 3 bases, the J end lost 4 bases, and 8 bases lay between the germline ends. Full variable domain (rest looked up from reference TRBV7-9 and TRBJ2-3): DTGVSQNPRHKITKRGQNVTFRCDPISEHNRLYWYRQTLGQGPEFLTYFQNEAQLEKSRLLSDRFSAERPKGSFSTLEIQRTEQGDSAMYLCASSFQLADTQYFGPGTRLTVL.

Of note for this clonotype: Possible read error: a much larger clone is one base away. This sequence joins TRBV9 and TRBJ1-1; no clear D gene. Germline CDR1 reads SGDLS; CDR2 reads YYNGEE. There are 16 residues in the CDR3. The V gene lost 3 bases and the J gene lost 3 bases, with 18 bases spanning the gap. This chain's CDR3 is CASSESLEGGDTEAFF. DNA of the CDR3: TGTGCCAGCAGCGAATCCCTGGAGGGAGGAGACACTGAAGCTTTCTTT.

The rearrangement joins TRBV29-1 to TRBJ2-1, with D perhaps matching TRBD2 (5 bases). The CDR3 length is 13 residues. The germline V gene encodes CDR1 SQVTM and CDR2 ANQGSEA. Trimming cost V 6 bases and J 7 bases, with 16 bases left between them. The CDR3 coding sequence is TGCAGCGTCCCTGGGAGACCAAGGAATGAGCAGTTCTTC. Amino acid sequence: CSVPGRPRNEQFF.

The CDR3 here is CASWHGEQFF. The CDR3 bases are TGTGCCAGCTGGCACGGTGAGCAGTTCTTC. V gene TRBV6-5 combines with J gene TRBJ2-1; D remains unclear. The germline V gene has CDR1 MNHEY and CDR2 SVGAGI. Trimming left V 8 bases short and J 9 bases short, with 8 bases between. The CDR3 loop spans 10 amino acids.

This clonotype was recorded many times. The chain carries TRBV15 and TRBJ2-5; D not resolved. This CDR3 is built from 12 residues. Trimming removed 0 bases from V and 5 bases from J, with 4 bases in between. Germline values: CDR1 LNHNV, CDR2 YYDKDF (reference sequence). The DNA of the CDR3 is TGTGCCACCAGCAGAGATACGGAGACCCAGTACTTC. It is translated as CATSRDTETQYF.

As for this clonotype: A much more abundant neighbour one base away suggests this may be a read error. The chain links TRBV9 to TRBJ1-1; D is possibly TRBD1 (5 bases). This CDR3 is 14 amino acids long. CDR1 is SGDLS, CDR2 YYNGEE, per germline. The V gene lost 0 bases and the J gene lost 3 bases, with 9 bases spanning the gap. The CDR3 region has the DNA TGTGCCAGCAGCGTAGGGGGGGGGGACACTGAAGCTTTCTTT. Its protein product is CASSVGGGDTEAFF.